Described below is a single T cell receptor beta chain sequence and its context. Antigen: not known. As the sequencing template, cDNA was produced by extracting RNA and reverse transcribing it. Data came from immunoSEQ multiplex PCR; TCRdb stores just in-frame clones and leaves some out. The sample holds 180,000 or so clones, over 45% seen once. This entry belongs to a study of CD8+ T cells in alopecia areata. Study results and limitations: For baseline CD8+ expansion, any link to response stays uncertain with one nonresponder.

V shed 2 bases, J shed 0 bases, and the junction held 9 bases outside the gene matches. The germline V gene has CDR1 SGHRS and CDR2 YFSETQ. This CDR3 has 20 residues. Treatment: oral pan-JAK inhibitor, 5-10 mg twice daily. This clonotype was obtained from a human donor with alopecia areata. The chain combines TRBV5-1 with TRBJ2-2; 14 bases are shared with TRBD2. Sequencing used CD4+ T cells sorted from blood, obtained at week 24, from a patient treated with tofacitinib. The DNA for the CDR3 is TGCGCCAGCAGCTTCGAGTCCGGACTAGCGGGAGGACCGAACACCGGGGAGCTGTTTTTT. Translated, it gives CASSFESGLAGGPNTGELFF.